These 14 T cell receptor beta chains were sequenced from one sample in a study of blood T cell repertoires in COVID-19 (dated by TCRdb to 2020 to 2021). Library prep was done by the immunoSEQ multiplex PCR assay. TCRdb limited this immuneACCESS table to in-frame rearrangements with V and J called. A share of clones is missing; checked studies link under half to unresolved V genes, and the rest is unexplained. A total of around 140,000 clones appear in this sample, roughly 88% of them only once. Together, the top ten hold roughly a tenth of the sample. The sequenced material came from peripheral blood. The source of these receptors is a man aged 60 to 75 with active or convalescent COVID-19.

Of note for this clone: Distinct nucleotide sequences in the sample also encode this CDR3. This chain connects TRBV29-1 to TRBJ1-4; no reliable D call. V was cut by 0 bases and J by 13 bases, with 24 bases left in between. Germline V gene data show CDR1 as SQVTM and CDR2 as ANQGSEA. There are 16 residues in the CDR3. The CDR3 sequence: CSVEDRGERVGRGLFF. The DNA of the CDR3 is TGCAGCGTTGAAGATCGGGGTGAAAGGGTGGGTCGGGGACTGTTTTTT.

V usage is TRBV3-1 (or the pseudogene TRBV3-2) and J usage is TRBJ1-1; a possible D gene is TRBD1 (6 bases). The germline gives CDR1 LGHDT, CDR2 YNNKEL (reference sequence). This CDR3 is built from 17 residues. The ends were cut back, 4 bases at V and 1 base at J, with 19 bases in the middle. CDR3 region: CASSPSQGLAGNTEAFF. The CDR3, as DNA: TGTGCCAGCAGCCCGTCCCAGGGGCTCGCTGGGAACACTGAAGCTTTCTTT.

This clone was recorded once. The chain combines TRBV18 with TRBJ2-1; 13 nucleotides agree with TRBD2. CDR3 length: 17 amino acids. From germline, CDR1 is KGHSH and CDR2 LQKENI. Germline trimming cut 6 bases from V and 9 bases from J; bases unmatched to any gene: 14. CDR3 sequence reads: CASSLNGLAGDAGEQFF. The DNA of the CDR3 is TGTGCCAGCTCCCTCAATGGACTAGCGGGAGATGCGGGTGAGCAGTTCTTC.

This chain connects TRBV29-1 to TRBJ2-1; possible D gene TRBD2, 5 bases. Trimming shortened V by 3 bases and J by 4 bases, and 13 bases separated the two germline ends. Looked up from germline, CDR1 is SQVTM and CDR2 is ANQGSEA. This CDR3 is 14 amino acids long. The CDR3 bases are TGCAGCGTTGAGAAAGGACTGGCATACAATGAGCAGTTCTTC. As protein: CSVEKGLAYNEQFF.

The sample holds a few counts of this clone. The genes are TRBV19 and TRBJ1-5; possibly TRBD1 for D (5 bases). V was cut by 8 bases and J by 5 bases, with 19 bases left in between. CDR3 length: 15 residues. Germline values: CDR1 LNHDA, CDR2 SQIVND (reference sequence). The CDR3: CASDSGTILHQPQHF. Written as DNA, the CDR3 is TGTGCCAGTGATAGCGGGACCATCTTACATCAGCCCCAGCATTTT.

This chain joins TRBV4-3 and TRBJ2-1, with 8 bases fitting TRBD2. CDR1 is LGHNA and CDR2 is YSLEER in the germline V gene. Unmatched junction bases numbered 11, after V lost 4 bases and J lost 3 bases. This CDR3 contains 17 residues. The CDR3 protein is CASSPLGSGELYNEQFF. DNA of the CDR3: TGCGCCAGCAGCCCCCTAGGTAGCGGGGAGCTCTACAATGAGCAGTTCTTC.

This rearrangement joins TRBV28 to TRBJ1-5; D perhaps matches TRBD1 (6 bases). Trimming shortened V by 4 bases and J by 1 base, and 17 bases separated the two germline ends. Germline V lookup: CDR1 MDHEN, CDR2 SYDVKM. The CDR3 is made up of 17 amino acids. In nucleotides, the CDR3 is TGTGCCAGCAGTTCCCAGGACAGACTCCTCAGCAATCAGCCCCAGCATTTT. Its translation: CASSSQDRLLSNQPQHF. Full variable domain (rest looked up from reference TRBV28 and TRBJ1-5): DVKVTQSSRYLVKRTGEKVFLECVQDMDHENMFWYRQDPGLGLRLIYFSYDVKMKEKGDIPEGYSVSREKKERFSLILESASTNQTSMYLCASSSQDRLLSNQPQHFGDGTRLSIL.

The V call is TRBV24-1, the J call TRBJ2-7, with 7 bases that match TRBD2. Germline lookup yields CDR1 KGHDR and CDR2 SFDVKD. The J segment lost 3 bases and the V segment lost 9 bases, leaving 7 bases of the junction unmatched. This CDR3 is built from 13 residues. CDR3 coding DNA: TGTGCCACCTCCCCCGGCGGGGGCTACGAGCAGTACTTC. As protein: CATSPGGGYEQYF.

The rearrangement joins TRBV6-4 to TRBJ2-3; 8 bases are shared with TRBD2. This CDR3 is 15 amino acids long. Germline lookup yields CDR1 MRHNA and CDR2 SNTAGT. The junction had 2 bases not matched to a gene; V was cut back by 3 bases and J by 0 bases. CDR3 DNA: TGTGCCAGCAGTGAAGCTAGCGGGAGCACAGATACGCAGTATTTT. Translated, it gives CASSEASGSTDTQYF.

V gene TRBV27 combines with J gene TRBJ2-7; maybe TRBD1 (5 bases). The V gene's germline CDR1 is MNHEY and CDR2 SMNVEV (reference sequence). Trimming shortened V by 1 base and J by 4 bases, and 8 bases separated the two germline ends. This CDR3 region has 13 residues. The CDR3 region is CASSLYRQYEQYF. The DNA for the CDR3 is TGTGCCAGCAGTTTATACCGACAGTACGAGCAGTACTTC.

This sequence joins TRBV2 and TRBJ2-1, with 11 bases fitting TRBD2. Trimming took 3 bases from V and 5 from J; bases not matched to a gene: 6. Per the germline V gene, CDR1 is SNHLY and CDR2 is FYNNEI. The CDR3 totals 16 residues. The CDR3 region has the DNA TGTGCCAGCAGTGACATGGGACTAGCGGTAAACAATGAGCAGTTCTTC. It yields the protein CASSDMGLAVNNEQFF.

The rearrangement links TRBV7-8 to TRBJ2-5, with TRBD2 matching over 9 bases. The CDR3 extends over 17 amino acids. Germline trimming cut 2 bases from V and 1 base from J; bases unmatched to any gene: 8. Germline CDR1 SGHVS, CDR2 FQNEAQ. CDR3 protein: CASSLRLAGGSQETQYF. CDR3 bases: TGTGCCAGCAGCTTAAGGTTGGCGGGAGGGTCCCAAGAGACCCAGTACTTC.

The V gene is TRBV5-1, the J gene TRBJ2-5, with a tentative D call TRBD2 (5 bases). Germline assignment: CDR1 SGHRS and CDR2 YFSETQ. The CDR3 runs to 17 residues. V lost 8 bases, J lost 5 bases, and 28 bases lay in between. CDR3 DNA: TGCGCCAGTCCTACCACCCAGGAGGACTGGATTGGGGAGACCCAGTACTTC. The encoded protein is CASPTTQEDWIGETQYF.

The V and J genes are TRBV25-1 and TRBJ2-5, with D maybe TRBD1 (5 bases). Germline CDR1 MGHDK, CDR2 SYGVNS. This CDR3 region has 15 residues. With 4 bases removed from V and 0 bases from J, the gap between germline ends came to 12 bases. The CDR3 DNA reads as TGTGCCAGCAGTGCGGTCCAGGGAAACCAAGAGACCCAGTACTTC. Its protein is CASSAVQGNQETQYF.